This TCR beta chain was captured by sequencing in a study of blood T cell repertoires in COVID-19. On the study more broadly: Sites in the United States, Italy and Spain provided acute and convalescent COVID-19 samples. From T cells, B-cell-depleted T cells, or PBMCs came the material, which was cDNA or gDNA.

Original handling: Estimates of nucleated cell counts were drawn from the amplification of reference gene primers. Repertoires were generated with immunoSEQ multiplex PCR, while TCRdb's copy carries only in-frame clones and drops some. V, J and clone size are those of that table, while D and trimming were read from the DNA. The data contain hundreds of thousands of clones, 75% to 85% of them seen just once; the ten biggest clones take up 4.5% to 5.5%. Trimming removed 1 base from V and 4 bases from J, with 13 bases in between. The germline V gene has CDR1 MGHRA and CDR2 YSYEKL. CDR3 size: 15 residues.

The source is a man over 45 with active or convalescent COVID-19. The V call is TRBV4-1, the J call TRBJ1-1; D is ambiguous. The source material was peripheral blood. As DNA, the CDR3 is TGCGCCAGCAGCCAAGCCGTACCCTTGAGCACTGAAGCTTTCTTT. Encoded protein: CASSQAVPLSTEAFF.